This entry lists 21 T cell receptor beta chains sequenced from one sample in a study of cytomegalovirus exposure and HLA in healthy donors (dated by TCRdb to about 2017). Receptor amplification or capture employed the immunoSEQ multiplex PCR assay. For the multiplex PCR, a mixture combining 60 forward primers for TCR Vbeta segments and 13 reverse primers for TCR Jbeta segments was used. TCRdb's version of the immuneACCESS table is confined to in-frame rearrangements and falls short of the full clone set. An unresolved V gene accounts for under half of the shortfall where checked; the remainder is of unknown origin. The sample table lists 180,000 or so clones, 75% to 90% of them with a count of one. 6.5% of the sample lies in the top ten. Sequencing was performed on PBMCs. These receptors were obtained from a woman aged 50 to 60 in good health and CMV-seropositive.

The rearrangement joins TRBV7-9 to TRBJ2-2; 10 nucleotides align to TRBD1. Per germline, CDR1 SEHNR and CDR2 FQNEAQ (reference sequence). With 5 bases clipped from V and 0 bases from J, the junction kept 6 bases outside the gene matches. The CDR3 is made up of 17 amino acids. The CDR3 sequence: CASSRGTGEPNTGELFF. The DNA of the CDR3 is TGTGCCAGCAGCAGGGGGACAGGGGAGCCGAACACCGGGGAGCTGTTTTTT. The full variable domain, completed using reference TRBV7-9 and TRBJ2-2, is DTGVSQNPRHKITKRGQNVTFRCDPISEHNRLYWYRQTLGQGPEFLTYFQNEAQLEKSRLLSDRFSAERPKGSFSTLEIQRTEQGDSAMYLCASSRGTGEPNTGELFFGEGSRLTVL.

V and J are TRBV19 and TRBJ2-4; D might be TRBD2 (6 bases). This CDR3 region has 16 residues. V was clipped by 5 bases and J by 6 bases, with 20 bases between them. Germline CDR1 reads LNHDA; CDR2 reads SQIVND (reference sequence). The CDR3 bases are TGTGCCAGTAGTCGCTTAGCGGCTTCGGCCGGAAACATTCAGTACTTC. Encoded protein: CASSRLAASAGNIQYF.

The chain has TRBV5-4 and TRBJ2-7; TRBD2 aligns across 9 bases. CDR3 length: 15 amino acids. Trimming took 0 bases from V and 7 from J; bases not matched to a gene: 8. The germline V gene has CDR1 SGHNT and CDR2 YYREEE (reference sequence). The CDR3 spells CASSLAASGKGEQYF. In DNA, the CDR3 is TGTGCCAGCAGCTTGGCCGCTAGCGGGAAGGGTGAGCAGTACTTC.

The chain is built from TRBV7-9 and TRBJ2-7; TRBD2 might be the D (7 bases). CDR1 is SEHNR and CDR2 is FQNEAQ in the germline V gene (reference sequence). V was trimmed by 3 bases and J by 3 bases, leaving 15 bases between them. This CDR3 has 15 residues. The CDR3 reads CASSFEGGDYYEQYF. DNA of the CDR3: TGTGCCAGCAGCTTCGAGGGGGGGGATTACTACGAGCAGTACTTC.

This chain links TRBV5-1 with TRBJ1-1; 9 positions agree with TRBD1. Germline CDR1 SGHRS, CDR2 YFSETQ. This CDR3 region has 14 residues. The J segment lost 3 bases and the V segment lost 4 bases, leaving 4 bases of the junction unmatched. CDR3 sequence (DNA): TGCGCCAGCAGCAGGGACAGGGCGGACACTGAAGCTTTCTTT. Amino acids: CASSRDRADTEAFF.

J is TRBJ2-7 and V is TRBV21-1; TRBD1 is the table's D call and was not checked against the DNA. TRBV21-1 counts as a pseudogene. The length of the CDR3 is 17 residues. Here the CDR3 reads CASSKTSGVNRPYEQYF. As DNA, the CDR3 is TGTGCCAGCAGCAAAACGAGTGGGGTCAACAGGCCCTACGAGCAGTACTTC.

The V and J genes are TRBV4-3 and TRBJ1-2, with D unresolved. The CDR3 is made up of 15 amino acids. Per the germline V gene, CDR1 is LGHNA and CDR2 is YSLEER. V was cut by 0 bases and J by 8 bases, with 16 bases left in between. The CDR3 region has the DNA TGCGCCAGCAGCCAAGATTTTGGGTTGGAGGGCGGCTACACCTTC. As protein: CASSQDFGLEGGYTF.

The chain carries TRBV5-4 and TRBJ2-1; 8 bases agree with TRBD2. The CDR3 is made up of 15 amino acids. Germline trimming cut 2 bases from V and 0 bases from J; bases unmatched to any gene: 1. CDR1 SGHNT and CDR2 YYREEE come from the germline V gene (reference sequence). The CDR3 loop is CASSLSGSSYNEQFF. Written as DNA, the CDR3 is TGTGCCAGCAGCTTAAGCGGGAGCTCCTACAATGAGCAGTTCTTC.

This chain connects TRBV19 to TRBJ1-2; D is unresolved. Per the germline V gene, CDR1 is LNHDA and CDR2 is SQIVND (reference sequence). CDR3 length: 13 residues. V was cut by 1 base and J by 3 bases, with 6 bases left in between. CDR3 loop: CASSIASHYGYTF. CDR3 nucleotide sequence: TGTGCCAGTAGTATAGCGTCCCACTATGGCTACACCTTC.

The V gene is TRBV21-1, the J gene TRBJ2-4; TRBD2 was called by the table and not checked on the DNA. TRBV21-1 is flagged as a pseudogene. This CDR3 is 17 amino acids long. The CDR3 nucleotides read TGTGCCAGCAGCCCCACCGACGACTTACTAGCCAAAAACATTCAGTACTTC. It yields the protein CASSPTDDLLAKNIQYF.

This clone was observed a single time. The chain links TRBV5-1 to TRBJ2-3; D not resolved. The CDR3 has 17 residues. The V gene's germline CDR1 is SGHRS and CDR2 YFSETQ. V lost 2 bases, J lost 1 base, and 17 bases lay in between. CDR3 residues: CASSFYSPRQGTDTQYF. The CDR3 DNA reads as TGCGCCAGCAGCTTTTACTCTCCCAGACAAGGCACAGATACGCAGTATTTT.

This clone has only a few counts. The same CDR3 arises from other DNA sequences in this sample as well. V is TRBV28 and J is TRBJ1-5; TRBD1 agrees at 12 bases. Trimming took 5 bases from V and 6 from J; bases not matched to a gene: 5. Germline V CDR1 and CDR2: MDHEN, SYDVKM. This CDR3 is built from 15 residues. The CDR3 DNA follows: TGTGCCAGCAGTCCTGGGACAGGGGGCGGTCAGCCCCAGCATTTT. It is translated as CASSPGTGGGQPQHF.

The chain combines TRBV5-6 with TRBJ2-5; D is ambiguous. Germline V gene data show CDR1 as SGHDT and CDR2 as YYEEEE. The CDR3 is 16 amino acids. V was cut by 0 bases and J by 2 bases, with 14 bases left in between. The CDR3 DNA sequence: TGTGCCAGCAGCTTGGAATCTTCAGAGGTACAAGAGACCCAGTACTTC. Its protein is CASSLESSEVQETQYF.

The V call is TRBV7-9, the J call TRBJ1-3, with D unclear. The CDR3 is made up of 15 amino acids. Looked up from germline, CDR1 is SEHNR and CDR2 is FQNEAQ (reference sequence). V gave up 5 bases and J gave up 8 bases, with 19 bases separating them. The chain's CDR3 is CASSRDLPRRDTIYF. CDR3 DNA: TGTGCCAGCAGCCGTGACCTACCGAGGAGGGACACCATATATTTT.

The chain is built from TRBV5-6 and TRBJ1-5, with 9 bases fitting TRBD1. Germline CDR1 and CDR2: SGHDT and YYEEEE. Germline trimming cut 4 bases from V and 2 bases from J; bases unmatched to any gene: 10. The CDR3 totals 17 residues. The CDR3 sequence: CASSRGQGDFRNQPQHF. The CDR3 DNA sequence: TGTGCCAGCAGCAGGGGACAGGGAGATTTTCGCAATCAGCCCCAGCATTTT.

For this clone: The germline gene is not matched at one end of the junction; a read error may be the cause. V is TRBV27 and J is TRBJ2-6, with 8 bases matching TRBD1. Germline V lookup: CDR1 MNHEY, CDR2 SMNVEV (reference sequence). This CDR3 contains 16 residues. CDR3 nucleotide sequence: TGTGCCAGCAGTTTTTACAGGGGGACTGGGGCCAACGGCCTGACTTTC. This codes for CASSFYRGTGANGLTF. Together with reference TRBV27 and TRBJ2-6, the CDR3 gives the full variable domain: EAQVTQNPRYLITVTGKKLTVTCSQNMNHEYMSWYRQDPGLGLRQIYYSMNVEVTDKGDVPEGYKVSRKEKRNFPLILESPSPNQTSLYFCASSFYRGTGANGLTFGAGSRLTVL.

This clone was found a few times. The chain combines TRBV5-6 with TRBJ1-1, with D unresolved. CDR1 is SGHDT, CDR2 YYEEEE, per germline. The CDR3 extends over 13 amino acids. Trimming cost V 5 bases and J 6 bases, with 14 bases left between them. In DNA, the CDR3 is TGTGCCAGCAGATTGCGGGTTGGCGCTGAAGCTTTCTTT. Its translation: CASRLRVGAEAFF.

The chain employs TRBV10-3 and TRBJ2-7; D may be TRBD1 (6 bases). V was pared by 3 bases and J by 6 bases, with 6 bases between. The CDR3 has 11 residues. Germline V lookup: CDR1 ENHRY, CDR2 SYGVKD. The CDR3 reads CAISEQGEQYF. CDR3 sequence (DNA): TGTGCCATCAGTGAACAGGGCGAGCAGTACTTC.

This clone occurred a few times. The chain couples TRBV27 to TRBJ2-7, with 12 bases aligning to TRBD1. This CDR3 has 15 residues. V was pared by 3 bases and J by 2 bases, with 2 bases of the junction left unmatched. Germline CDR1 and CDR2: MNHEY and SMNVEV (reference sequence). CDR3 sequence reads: CASSLGQGATYEQYF. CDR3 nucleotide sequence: TGTGCCAGCAGTTTGGGACAGGGGGCAACCTACGAGCAGTACTTC.

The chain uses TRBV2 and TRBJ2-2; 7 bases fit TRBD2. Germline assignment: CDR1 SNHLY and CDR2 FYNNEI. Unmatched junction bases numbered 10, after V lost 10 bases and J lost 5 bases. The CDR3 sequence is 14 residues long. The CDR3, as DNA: TGTGCCACTGGGGGGGAGGGCCGAACCGGGGAGCTGTTTTTT. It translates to CATGGEGRTGELFF. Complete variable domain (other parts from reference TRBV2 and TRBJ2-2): EPEVTQTPSHQVTQMGQEVILRCVPISNHLYFYWYRQILGQKVEFLVSFYNNEISEKSEIFDDQFSVERPDGSNFTLKIRSTKLEDSAMYFCATGGEGRTGELFFGEGSRLTVL.

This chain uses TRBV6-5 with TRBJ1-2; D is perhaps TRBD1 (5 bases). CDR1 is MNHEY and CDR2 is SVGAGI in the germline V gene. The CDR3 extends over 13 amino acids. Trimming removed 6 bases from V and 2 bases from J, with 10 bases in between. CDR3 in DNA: TGTGCCAGCAGGACAGAACGAAACTATGGCTACACCTTC. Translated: CASRTERNYGYTF.